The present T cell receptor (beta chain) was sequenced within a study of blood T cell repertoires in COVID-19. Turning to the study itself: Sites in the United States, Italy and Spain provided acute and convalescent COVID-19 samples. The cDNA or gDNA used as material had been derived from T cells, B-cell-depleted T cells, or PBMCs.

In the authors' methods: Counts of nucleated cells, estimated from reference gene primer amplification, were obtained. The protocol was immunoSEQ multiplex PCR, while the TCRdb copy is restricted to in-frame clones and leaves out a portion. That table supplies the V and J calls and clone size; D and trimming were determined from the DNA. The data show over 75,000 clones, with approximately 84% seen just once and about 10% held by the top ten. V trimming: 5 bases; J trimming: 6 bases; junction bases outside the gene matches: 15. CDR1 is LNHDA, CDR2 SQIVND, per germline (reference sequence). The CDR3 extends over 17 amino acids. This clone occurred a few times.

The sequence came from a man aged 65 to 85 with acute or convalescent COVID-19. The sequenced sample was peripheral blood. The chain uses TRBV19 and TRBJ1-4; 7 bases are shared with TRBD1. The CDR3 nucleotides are TGTGCCAGTAGTCCGACCGGGACAGCCCTCGGTGATGAAAAACTGTTTTTT. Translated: CASSPTGTALGDEKLFF.